This T cell receptor (beta chain) was retrieved from a study of T cell changes during pregnancy in multiple sclerosis. This CDR3 spans 13 amino acids. With 1 base clipped from V and 10 bases from J, the junction kept 4 bases outside the gene matches. Germline lookup yields CDR1 SEHNR and CDR2 FQNEAQ (reference sequence). The assay was immunoSEQ multiplex PCR, and TCRdb's table has in-frame clones only and misses some. The profile covers about 36,000 clones, with roughly 90% appearing a single time and around 11% taken by the ten largest. The starting material was CD8+ T cells from peripheral blood mononuclear cells, obtained in the third trimester of pregnancy. This chain joins TRBV7-9 and TRBJ2-1; 7 bases match TRBD2. This TCR was sampled from a female donor with multiple sclerosis, enrolled in a pregnancy study. The CDR3 is CASSLDAGVEQFF. Here the CDR3 DNA reads TGTGCCAGCAGCTTAGACGCGGGAGTCGAGCAGTTCTTC.